This record looks at one T cell receptor (beta chain) sequence and its context. Original analysis: From ImmunoSEQ came sequences covering only the junction and carrying no quality scores, so filtering differed. TCRdb keeps only in-frame clones here, not all; method: immunoSEQ multiplex PCR. That table gives V, J and clone size, and the DNA gave D and trimming. Here the sample spans 1.4 million or so clones, about 98.5% being singletons. This entry belongs to a study of shared clonotypes between healthy human individuals. Germline V lookup: CDR1 SGHVS, CDR2 FQNEAQ. V gave up 2 bases and J gave up 2 bases, with 11 bases separating them. This CDR3 contains 15 residues.

The sequencing input was naive CD4+ T cells sorted from blood. Subset noted: CD45RA+ positively selected. This clonotype was obtained from a young man in good health. The genes are TRBV7-8 and TRBJ2-3; D ambiguous. The CDR3 region has the DNA TGTGCCAGCAGCTTATTCCAGGCGCACACAGATACGCAGTATTTT. It is translated as CASSLFQAHTDTQYF.